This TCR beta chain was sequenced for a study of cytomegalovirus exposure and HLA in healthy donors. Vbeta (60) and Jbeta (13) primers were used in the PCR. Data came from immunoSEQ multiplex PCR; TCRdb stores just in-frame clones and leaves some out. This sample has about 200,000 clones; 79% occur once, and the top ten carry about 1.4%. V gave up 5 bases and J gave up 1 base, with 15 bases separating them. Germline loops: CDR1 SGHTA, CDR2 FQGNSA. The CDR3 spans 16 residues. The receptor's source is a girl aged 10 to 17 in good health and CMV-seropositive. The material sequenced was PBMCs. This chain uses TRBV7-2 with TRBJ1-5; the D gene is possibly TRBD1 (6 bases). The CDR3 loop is CASSPQDRISNQPQHF. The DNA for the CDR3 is TGTGCCAGCAGCCCACAAGACAGGATAAGCAATCAGCCCCAGCATTTT.